Listed here are 7 T cell receptor beta chains from one sample, sequenced in a study of human T cells and chemical hapten exposure. The time point is: pre-sensitization, week 0. Sample treatment: therapeutic diphenylcyclopropenone sensitization with weekly scalp DPC. TCRdb passed the RACE reads through MiXCR, listing each CDR3 protein once. The data hold a few hundred thousand distinct CDR3 sequences, with 7.5% to 9% observed a single time. Sequencing used whole blood, obtained in connection with sensitization to the hapten diphenylcyclopropenone (DPC). Receptors originate from a young man with alopecia areata. Some clones in this sample may be carry-over from other donors' samples.

This clonotype was observed at least ten times. The V gene is TRBV4-3, the J gene TRBJ1-2, with no clear D. Germline V gives CDR1 LGHNA, CDR2 YSLEER. V lost 0 bases, J lost 8 bases, and 7 bases lay in between. The CDR3 consists of 12 residues. The CDR3 DNA reads as TGCGCCAGCAGCCAAGATGAGGGCGGCTACACCTTC. It translates to CASSQDEGGYTF.

This clonotype was seen a handful of times. The chain combines TRBV5-8 with TRBJ2-1; D tentatively reads TRBD1 or TRBD2 (5 bases each). The CDR3 consists of 12 residues. V lost 5 bases and J lost 10, with 13 bases in between. Germline CDR1 and CDR2: SGHTS and YDEGEE. CDR3 loop: CASRRDGLEQFF. DNA for the CDR3: TGTGCCAGCAGAAGGGACGGCCTAGAGCAGTTCTTC. The whole variable domain, remainder taken from reference TRBV5-8 and TRBJ2-1, is EAGVTQSPTHLIKTRGQQATLRCSPISGHTSVYWYQQALGLGLQFLLWYDEGEERNRGNFPPRFSGRQFPNYSSELNVNALELEDSALYLCASRRDGLEQFFGPGTRLTVL.

In its sample, this clonotype was seen many times. The chain carries TRBV12-3 or TRBV12-4 and TRBJ2-5; 7 nucleotides line up with TRBD1. CDR3 length: 14 amino acids. V dropped 5 bases and J dropped 5; count of bases not matched to a gene: 8. This CDR3 reads CASSPWTGDETQYF. CDR3 bases: TGTGCCAGCAGTCCATGGACAGGTGACGAGACCCAGTACTTC.

This clonotype was found many times. J is TRBJ2-3 and V is TRBV25-1; no definite D call. Germline V gives CDR1 MGHDK, CDR2 SYGVNS. The CDR3 has 15 residues. The V and J ends lost 2 bases and 6 bases respectively, with 15 bases between them. The CDR3 loop is CASSEGVRPQDTQYF. CDR3 DNA sequence: TGTGCCAGCAGTGAAGGAGTGAGGCCCCAGGATACGCAGTATTTT.

This clonotype was picked up many times. V is TRBV28 and J is TRBJ1-6; the D is unclear. Germline lookup yields CDR1 MDHEN and CDR2 SYDVKM. The CDR3 has 11 amino acids. With 4 bases removed from V and 12 bases from J, the gap between germline ends came to 7 bases. The CDR3 sequence is CASSSTGPLHF. DNA for the CDR3: TGTGCCAGCAGTTCAACGGGACCCCTCCACTTT. Full variable domain (remainder filled in from reference TRBV28 and TRBJ1-6): DVKVTQSSRYLVKRTGEKVFLECVQDMDHENMFWYRQDPGLGLRLIYFSYDVKMKEKGDIPEGYSVSREKKERFSLILESASTNQTSMYLCASSSTGPLHFGNGTRLTVT.

The chain combines TRBV27 with TRBJ2-5; D is possibly TRBD2 (6 bases). V shed 6 bases and J shed 2 bases, with 19 bases lying between them. The CDR3 has 16 residues. In germline, CDR1 is MNHEY, CDR2 SMNVEV (reference sequence). CDR3 amino acids: CASSPYSSGGQETQYF. DNA of the CDR3: TGTGCCAGCAGCCCCTATTCGTCCGGGGGACAAGAGACCCAGTACTTC.

The table lists this clonotype with a few counts. The chain carries TRBV2 and TRBJ2-1; D is perhaps TRBD1 (6 bases). CDR1 is SNHLY, CDR2 FYNNEI, per germline. Trimming removed 11 bases at V and 4 bases at J, with 12 bases between. The CDR3 runs 12 residues. This CDR3 is CAWGPEYNEQFF. The CDR3, as DNA: TGTGCCTGGGGGCCGGAGTACAATGAGCAGTTCTTC.